The 25 T cell receptor beta chains reported below all come from one sample, sequenced in a study of cytomegalovirus exposure and HLA in healthy donors. PCR involved 60 Vbeta and 13 Jbeta primers. Method: immunoSEQ multiplex PCR; TCRdb's copy keeps in-frame clones and lacks some. The sample includes over 150,000 clones, 82% of them seen just once. The sample taken for sequencing was PBMCs. The receptors shown here come from a man aged 50 to 60 in good health and CMV-seropositive.

The chain joins TRBV5-4 to TRBJ2-5; 9 bases align to TRBD1. Trimming at V came to 4 bases and at J to 0 bases, leaving 4 bases not matched to a gene. In germline, CDR1 is SGHNT, CDR2 YYREEE (reference sequence). This CDR3 region has 15 residues. The CDR3 sequence is CASSVDRGNQETQYF. Here the CDR3 DNA reads TGTGCCAGCAGCGTCGACAGGGGGAACCAAGAGACCCAGTACTTC. The whole variable domain, remainder taken from reference TRBV5-4 and TRBJ2-5, is ETGVTQSPTHLIKTRGQQVTLRCSSQSGHNTVSWYQQALGQGPQFIFQYYREEENGRGNFPPRFSGLQFPNYSSELNVNALELDDSALYLCASSVDRGNQETQYFGPGTRLLVL.

This rearrangement joins TRBV7-3 to TRBJ2-1; D remains unclear. The CDR3 runs 14 residues. Trimming cost V 2 bases and J 1 base, with 6 bases left between them. The germline V gene encodes CDR1 SGHTA and CDR2 FQGTGA. The DNA of the CDR3 is TGTGCCAGCAGCTTAGACGGGTCCTACAATGAGCAGTTCTTC. Residues: CASSLDGSYNEQFF.

The gene calls are TRBV4-3 and TRBJ1-5, with D tentatively TRBD1 (5 bases). The CDR3 spans 16 residues. V lost 0 bases, J lost 3 bases, and 12 bases lay in between. Germline CDR1 is LGHNA and CDR2 is YSLEER. The CDR3: CASSQETGGNNQPQHF. CDR3 nucleotides: TGCGCCAGCAGCCAAGAGACGGGGGGGAACAATCAGCCCCAGCATTTT.

This clone was recorded once. The chain is built from TRBV2 and TRBJ2-1, with TRBD2 as a possible D gene (6 bases). CDR3 length: 10 residues. V was cut by 4 bases and J by 11 bases, with 6 bases left in between. Germline V gives CDR1 SNHLY, CDR2 FYNNEI. The CDR3 DNA is TGTGCCAGCAGTGGGACTAAGCAGTTCTTC. Its translation: CASSGTKQFF.

In regard to this clone: This CDR3 is also generated by other DNA sequences in the sample. This chain links TRBV19 with TRBJ1-5, with 11 bases identical to TRBD1. The length of the CDR3 is 14 residues. J was trimmed by 4 bases and V by 8 bases; bases with no gene match: 4. The germline gives CDR1 LNHDA, CDR2 SQIVND (reference sequence). The CDR3 DNA is TGTGCCAGTTCCGGGACAGGGGGAAATCAGCCCCAGCATTTT. Its protein is CASSGTGGNQPQHF.

This clone has only one observation. The chain joins TRBV19 to TRBJ2-5; possibly TRBD1 or TRBD2 for D (5 bases each). Germline CDR1 LNHDA, CDR2 SQIVND (reference sequence). This CDR3 has 16 residues. Trimming took off 4 bases at V and 2 bases at J, with 17 bases between the two ends. CDR3 coding DNA: TGTGCCAGTAGTAGAGACAGTGGGCCGGGGCAAGAGACCCAGTACTTC. Its protein is CASSRDSGPGQETQYF.

The rearrangement links TRBV5-1 to TRBJ1-2, with TRBD1 matching 9 bases. The CDR3 is 15 residues long. CDR1 is SGHRS and CDR2 is YFSETQ in the germline V gene. V trimming: 2 bases; J trimming: 7 bases; junction bases outside the gene matches: 9. CDR3 in DNA: TGCGCCAGCAGCTTAATGGGACAGGGTATTTTTGGCTACACCTTC. Translation gives CASSLMGQGIFGYTF.

The V call is TRBV9, the J call TRBJ2-5; perhaps TRBD1 as D (6 bases). Trimming cost V 3 bases and J 5 bases, with 17 bases left between them. Germline V gene sequence: CDR1 SGDLS, CDR2 YYNGEE. The CDR3 is made up of 15 amino acids. The CDR3 protein is CASSAEDSPGETQYF. DNA for the CDR3: TGTGCCAGCAGCGCAGAGGACAGCCCAGGGGAGACCCAGTACTTC. The complete variable domain, with remaining parts taken from reference TRBV9 and TRBJ2-5, reads DSGVTQTPKHLITATGQRVTLRCSPRSGDLSVYWYQQSLDQGLQFLIQYYNGEERAKGNILERFSAQQFPDLHSELNLSSLELGDSALYFCASSAEDSPGETQYFGPGTRLLVL.

This chain uses TRBV6-5 with TRBJ1-5, with unresolved D. Germline V CDR1 and CDR2: MNHEY, SVGAGI. The CDR3 totals 14 residues. V shed 2 bases and J shed 6 bases, with 11 bases lying between them. As DNA, the CDR3 is TGTGCCAGCAGTTACGAACGCAGAGGTCAGCCCCAGCATTTT. Translation gives CASSYERRGQPQHF.

The chain carries TRBV5-4 and TRBJ1-2; D gene unclear. Germline loops: CDR1 SGHNT, CDR2 YYREEE (reference sequence). This CDR3 is built from 15 residues. V was trimmed by 0 bases and J by 5 bases, leaving 14 bases between them. DNA of the CDR3: TGTGCCAGCAGCTTGGGCGGCCCCAGCGGGTATGGCTACACCTTC. Translation: CASSLGGPSGYGYTF.

V gene TRBV9 combines with J gene TRBJ2-2, with D tentatively TRBD2 (6 bases). The CDR3 loop spans 16 amino acids. Trimming took 0 bases from V and 2 from J, leaving 11 bases between them. Looked up from germline, CDR1 is SGDLS and CDR2 is YYNGEE. CDR3 coding DNA: TGTGCCAGCAGCGTAGTTGCGGGGCGTAACACCGGGGAGCTGTTTTTT. Its protein product is CASSVVAGRNTGELFF.

V usage is TRBV30 and J usage is TRBJ1-1, with 7 bases fitting TRBD1. CDR3 length: 13 amino acids. Trimming at V came to 0 bases and at J to 5 bases, leaving 3 bases not matched to a gene. Germline CDR1 GTSNPN, CDR2 SVGIG (reference sequence). This CDR3 reads CAWSVQGRTEAFF. The CDR3 DNA sequence: TGTGCCTGGAGTGTACAGGGGCGGACTGAAGCTTTCTTT.

The gene calls are TRBV7-6 and TRBJ2-3; 9 bases agree with TRBD1. The CDR3 loop spans 16 amino acids. Germline V gives CDR1 SGHVS, CDR2 FNYEAQ. Losses at the gene ends were 1 base for V and 6 bases for J; bases not matched to a gene: 8. CDR3 loop: CASSLVSTGGFDTQYF. CDR3 DNA sequence: TGTGCCAGCAGCTTAGTTTCGACAGGGGGTTTCGATACGCAGTATTTT.

This rearrangement joins TRBV6-1 to TRBJ1-3; 7 bases match TRBD1. CDR3 length: 13 residues. Looked up from germline, CDR1 is MNHNS and CDR2 is SASEGT. The V gene end was trimmed by 8 bases and the J gene end by 7 bases; junction bases not matched to a gene: 8. The CDR3 DNA reads as TGTGCCAGCTTCAGGCAGGGGGAGAACACCATATATTTT. Translation: CASFRQGENTIYF.

The chain uses TRBV7-9 and TRBJ2-1, with 7 bases aligning to TRBD2. The germline V gene has CDR1 SEHNR and CDR2 FQNEAQ (reference sequence). The CDR3 has 16 amino acids. V shed 5 bases and J 8 bases; nucleotides not matched to a gene: 15. The CDR3 loop reads CASSPHLQRGGHEQFF. The CDR3 DNA is TGTGCCAGCAGCCCCCACCTCCAGCGGGGTGGCCATGAGCAGTTCTTC.

The chain uses TRBV5-4 and TRBJ1-3, with TRBD1 identical over 8 bases. The V segment lost 3 bases and the J segment 0 bases; nucleotides outside the gene matches: 8. There are 17 residues in the CDR3. Germline assignment: CDR1 SGHNT and CDR2 YYREEE (reference sequence). CDR3 sequence: CASSSGTGAYSGNTIYF. The CDR3 bases are TGTGCCAGCAGCTCCGGGACAGGCGCATACTCTGGAAACACCATATATTTT.

The chain has TRBV5-4 and TRBJ2-5; 7 nucleotides match TRBD1. This CDR3 comprises 15 residues. Germline-derived CDR1 and CDR2 are SGHNT and YYREEE (reference sequence). J lost 1 base, V lost 5 bases, and 8 bases had no gene match. The CDR3 loop reads CASRAGQAPQETQYF. CDR3 DNA sequence: TGTGCCAGCAGGGCCGGACAGGCGCCCCAAGAGACCCAGTACTTC. Combining the CDR3 with reference TRBV5-4 and TRBJ2-5 gives the whole variable domain ETGVTQSPTHLIKTRGQQVTLRCSSQSGHNTVSWYQQALGQGPQFIFQYYREEENGRGNFPPRFSGLQFPNYSSELNVNALELDDSALYLCASRAGQAPQETQYFGPGTRLLVL.

In DNA form, the CDR3 reads TGTGCCAGCACGACAGGGGGATACGATACGCAGTATTTT. This codes for CASTTGGYDTQYF. The rearrangement joins TRBV7-2 to TRBJ2-3; TRBD1 agrees at 9 bases. Trimming cost V 7 bases and J 6 bases; bases outside gene matches: 5. The CDR3 contains 13 residues. Germline V gene sequence: CDR1 SGHTA, CDR2 FQGNSA.

The V call is TRBV28, the J call TRBJ2-5; D possibly corresponds to TRBD2 (8 bases). The CDR3 has 16 amino acids. The germline V and J ends were trimmed by 4 bases and 5 bases, with 20 bases remaining between them. In germline, CDR1 is MDHEN, CDR2 SYDVKM. The CDR3 region has the DNA TGTGCCAGCAGTTACCGACAGGGAGGCGGGGGGGAGACCCAGTACTTC. Translated, it gives CASSYRQGGGGETQYF.

The DNA for the CDR3 is TGTGCCAGCGTAGAGAGGTCCTACAATGAGCAGTTCTTC. It codes for CASVERSYNEQFF. The rearrangement uses TRBV6-1 and TRBJ2-1; D is unclear. The CDR3 sequence is 13 residues long. V was trimmed by 8 bases and J by 1 base, leaving 9 bases between them. Germline-derived CDR1 and CDR2 are MNHNS and SASEGT.

The rearrangement uses TRBV6-6 and TRBJ1-6; D perhaps matches TRBD1 (6 bases). Trimming stripped 6 bases from V and 3 bases from J, with 15 bases between. The CDR3 loop spans 16 amino acids. Germline CDR1 and CDR2: MNHNY and SVGAGI (reference sequence). The CDR3 nucleotides read TGTGCCAGCAGAGAAACAACAGGGTACTATAATTCACCCCTCCACTTT. Amino acid sequence: CASRETTGYYNSPLHF.

The rearrangement joins TRBV4-3 to TRBJ1-5; tentative D call: TRBD1 (6 bases). The germline V and J ends were trimmed by 1 base and 5 bases, with 12 bases remaining between them. CDR3 length: 15 residues. Germline V gene sequence: CDR1 LGHNA, CDR2 YSLEER. The CDR3 reads CASSQVQGTHQPQHF. The CDR3 nucleotides read TGCGCCAGCAGCCAAGTACAGGGAACCCATCAGCCCCAGCATTTT.

This chain uses TRBV30 with TRBJ2-7, with unresolved D. CDR1 and CDR2 (germline): GTSNPN, SVGIG (reference sequence). Trimming stripped 5 bases from V and 4 bases from J, with 9 bases between. The CDR3 loop spans 11 amino acids. In DNA form, the CDR3 reads TGTGCCTGGGGAACTAATTACGAGCAGTACTTC. Residues: CAWGTNYEQYF.

V and J are TRBV28 and TRBJ1-2; tentative D call: TRBD1 (6 bases). The CDR3 consists of 14 residues. V lost 7 bases and J lost 5, with 17 bases in between. Germline CDR1 is MDHEN and CDR2 is SYDVKM. The CDR3: CASIEGGLVYGYTF. The CDR3 coding sequence is TGTGCCAGCATCGAGGGGGGGCTCGTTTATGGCTACACCTTC.

This clone was detected only once. The chain uses TRBV7-6 and TRBJ2-2, with D unclear. The ends were cut back, 2 bases at V and 4 bases at J, with 11 bases in the middle. Germline V gives CDR1 SGHVS, CDR2 FNYEAQ. The CDR3 is 15 amino acids. The CDR3 DNA follows: TGTGCCAGCAGCTTATATGGGCAGGCCACCGGGGAGCTGTTTTTT. It translates to CASSLYGQATGELFF.